This TCR beta chain stems from a study of T cell changes during pregnancy in multiple sclerosis. The CDR3 sequence is 16 residues long. Per germline, CDR1 ENHRY and CDR2 SYGVKD. Losses at the gene ends were 6 bases for V and 8 bases for J; bases not matched to a gene: 10. Here immunoSEQ multiplex PCR was the method, and the copy in TCRdb shows in-frame clones only, minus some. The sample carries some 90,000 clones, about 92% recorded once. The sequences come from peripheral blood, collected in the first trimester of pregnancy. The origin of this receptor is a female donor with multiple sclerosis, enrolled in a pregnancy study. The chain joins TRBV10-3 to TRBJ2-2; 12 bases align to TRBD2. CDR3 sequence reads: CAIRTSGSSKEGELFF. In nucleotides, the CDR3 is TGTGCCATCAGGACTAGCGGGAGTTCTAAAGAAGGGGAGCTGTTTTTT.